The rows below give T cell receptor beta chains drawn from one sample of a study of CXCR3-negative and CXCR3-positive naive CD8 T cells. TCRdb reprocessed the 5' RACE reads; each CDR3 protein has one entry and no DNA is given. The listing contains roughly 100,000 distinct CDR3 sequences. The sample comprised naive CXCR3+ CD8+ T cells from blood. All receptors derive from a human donor in good health. Some clones in this sample may be carry-over from other donors' samples. Both conserved end residues are part of each CDR3.

CASSYFDRDEGDTQYF	TRBJ2-3	TRBV6-2/TRBV6-3
CASRKASGRYEQYF	TRBJ2-7	TRBV3-1
CASSVSGRVGNEQFF	TRBJ2-1	TRBV9
CASSPGTGVQPQHF	TRBJ1-5	TRBV5-1
CSVQGYYTEAFF	TRBJ1-1	TRBV29-1
CASSPTPDHRYGYTF	TRBJ1-2	TRBV7-2
CASSFKVGGREDNEQFF	TRBJ2-1	TRBV7-9
CSARDYSGESTDTQYF	TRBJ2-3	TRBV20-1
CASSLTLTGRGELFF	TRBJ2-2	TRBV7-3
CASSLDGDRQDTQYF	TRBJ2-3	TRBV7-8
CASTGQGANETQYF	TRBJ2-5	TRBV6-2/TRBV6-3
CAISDVGEPSDSPLHF	TRBJ1-6	TRBV10-3
CASSTHRVTRLTAIDSGANVLTF	TRBJ2-6	TRBV11-3
CASSLSQYTEAFF	TRBJ1-1	TRBV27
CAISESESGTEAFF	TRBJ1-1	TRBV10-3